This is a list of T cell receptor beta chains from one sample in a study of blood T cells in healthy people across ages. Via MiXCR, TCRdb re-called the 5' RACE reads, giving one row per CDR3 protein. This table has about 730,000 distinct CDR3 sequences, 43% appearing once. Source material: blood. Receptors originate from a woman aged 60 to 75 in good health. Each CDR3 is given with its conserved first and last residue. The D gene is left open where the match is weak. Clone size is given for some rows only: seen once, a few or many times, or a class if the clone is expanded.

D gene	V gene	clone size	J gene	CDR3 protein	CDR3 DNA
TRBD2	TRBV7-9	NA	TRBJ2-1	CASSPKRRDTGGEQFF	TGTGCCAGCAGCCCTAAGAGGCGGGATACGGGGGGAGAGCAGTTCTTC
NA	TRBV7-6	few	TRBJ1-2	CASSPIQQARGGYTF	TGTGCCAGCAGCCCAATTCAGCAGGCTCGGGGCGGCTACACCTTC
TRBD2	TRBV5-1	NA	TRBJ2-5	CASSPSIVSAGVQETQYF	TGCGCCAGCAGCCCGTCCATCGTCTCGGCGGGGGTCCAAGAGACCCAGTACTTC
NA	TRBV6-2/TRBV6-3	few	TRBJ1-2	CASSKDGNYGYTF	TGTGCCAGCAGCAAGGACGGAAACTATGGCTACACCTTC
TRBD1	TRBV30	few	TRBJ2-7	CAGGTGGREQYF	TGTGCCGGGGGGACAGGGGGCCGCGAGCAGTACTTC
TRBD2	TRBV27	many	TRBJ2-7	CASSPTSAGEQYF	TGTGCCAGCAGTCCGACTAGCGCGGGGGAGCAGTACTTC
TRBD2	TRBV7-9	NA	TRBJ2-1	CASSLVRGGLGDEQFF	TGTGCCAGCAGCTTAGTGCGGGGGGGCCTTGGGGATGAGCAGTTCTTC
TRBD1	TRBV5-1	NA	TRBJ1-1	CASSFPRQGGTEAFF	TGCGCCAGCAGCTTTCCCCGACAGGGTGGCACTGAAGCTTTCTTT
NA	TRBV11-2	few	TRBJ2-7	CASSFQETYEQYF	TGTGCCAGCAGCTTTCAGGAGACCTACGAGCAGTACTTC
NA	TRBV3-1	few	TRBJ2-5	CASSQLDSQETQYF	TGTGCCAGCAGCCAATTAGACAGCCAAGAGACCCAGTACTTC
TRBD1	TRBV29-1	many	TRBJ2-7	CSVKDRASLYEQYF	TGCAGCGTGAAGGACAGGGCCTCCCTTTACGAGCAGTACTTC
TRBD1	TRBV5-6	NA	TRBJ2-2	CASSSLDRVTGELFF	TGTGCCAGCAGCTCCTTAGACAGGGTCACCGGGGAGCTGTTTTTT
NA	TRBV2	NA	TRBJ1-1	CASTDSGNTEAFF	TGTGCCAGCACCGACAGCGGGAACACTGAAGCTTTCTTT
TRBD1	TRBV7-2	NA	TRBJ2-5	CTTKPTSVGQADVETQYF	TGTACCACCAAACCCACCTCTGTTGGACAGGCGGACGTAGAGACCCAGTACTTC
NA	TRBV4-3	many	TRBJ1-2	CASSQESQFYGYTF	TGCGCCAGCAGCCAAGAGTCACAGTTTTATGGCTACACCTTC
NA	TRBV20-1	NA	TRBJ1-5	CSARVEGLSNQPQHF	TGCAGTGCTAGAGTGGAGGGGCTTAGCAATCAGCCCCAGCATTTT
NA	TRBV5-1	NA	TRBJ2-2	CASSLEPSGATNTGELFF	TGCGCCAGCAGCTTGGAACCCTCAGGGGCGACGAACACCGGGGAGCTGTTTTTT
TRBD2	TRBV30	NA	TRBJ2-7	CAWKKRGDGEQYF	TGTGCCTGGAAAAAACGGGGGGATGGCGAGCAGTACTTC
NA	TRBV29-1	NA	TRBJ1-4	CSVGDTGKLFF	TGCAGCGTTGGCGACACGGGAAAACTGTTTTTT
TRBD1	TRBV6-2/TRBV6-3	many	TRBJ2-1	CASRPTGDWGEQFF	TGTGCCAGCAGACCCACAGGGGATTGGGGTGAGCAGTTCTTC
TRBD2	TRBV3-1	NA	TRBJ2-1	CASSLGLAESYNEQFF	TGTGCCAGCAGCTTGGGACTAGCGGAGTCTTACAATGAGCAGTTCTTC
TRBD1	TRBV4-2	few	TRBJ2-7	CASSHPSSGQGASYEQYF	TGTGCCAGCAGCCACCCATCCTCTGGACAGGGGGCTTCCTACGAGCAGTACTTC
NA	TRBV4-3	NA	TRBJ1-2	CASSQGSEPTF	TGCGCCAGCAGCCAAGGATCTGAACCCACCTTC
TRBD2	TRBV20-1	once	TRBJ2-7	CSAISSGAYEQYF	TGCAGTGCTATATCTAGCGGGGCCTACGAGCAGTACTTC
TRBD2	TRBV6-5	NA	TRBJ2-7	CASSYQSGSAYEQYF	TGTGCCAGCAGCTACCAAAGCGGGAGTGCGTACGAGCAGTACTTC
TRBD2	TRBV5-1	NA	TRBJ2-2	CASSLVSSGGTGELFF	TGCGCCAGCAGCTTGGTGTCTAGCGGGGGTACAGGGGAGCTGTTTTTT
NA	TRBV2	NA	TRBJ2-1	CASSEEPGGEQFF	TGTGCCAGCAGTGAAGAGCCCGGGGGTGAGCAGTTCTTC
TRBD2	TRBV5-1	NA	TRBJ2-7	CASNLHSGGQINEQYF	TGCGCCAGCAACTTGCATAGCGGGGGGCAGATAAATGAGCAGTACTTC
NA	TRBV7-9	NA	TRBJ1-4	CASSLGGPTNEKLFF	TGTGCCAGCAGCTTAGGGGGCCCAACTAATGAAAAACTGTTTTTT
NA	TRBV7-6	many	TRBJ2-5	CASSLEWFGETQYF	TGTGCCAGCAGCTTAGAGTGGTTTGGGGAGACCCAGTACTTC
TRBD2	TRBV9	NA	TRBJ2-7	CTRQVRASGIYEQYF	TGTACCAGGCAAGTCCGGGCTAGCGGAATCTACGAGCAGTACTTC
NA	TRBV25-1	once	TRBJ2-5	CAGSEIRDQETQYF	TGTGCCGGCAGTGAAATCAGGGACCAAGAGACCCAGTACTTC
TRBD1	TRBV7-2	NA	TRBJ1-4	CASSENRDRGGRMFF	TGTGCCAGCAGTGAGAACCGGGACAGGGGGGGACGAATGTTTTTT
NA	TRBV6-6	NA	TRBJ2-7	CASEGGDGSYEQYF	TGTGCCAGCGAAGGGGGGGACGGATCCTACGAGCAGTACTTC
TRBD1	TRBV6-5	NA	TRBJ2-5	CASSYSPGQGPNEQYF	TGTGCCAGCAGTTACTCACCGGGACAGGGGCCCAATGAGCAGTACTTC
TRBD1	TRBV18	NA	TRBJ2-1	CASSPETGGSNEQFF	TGTGCCAGCTCACCAGAGACAGGGGGAAGCAATGAGCAGTTCTTC
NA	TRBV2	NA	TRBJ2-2	CASRFRGGTGELFF	TGTGCCAGCAGGTTCCGCGGCGGCACCGGGGAGCTGTTTTTT
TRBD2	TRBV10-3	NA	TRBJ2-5	CAIKMIAGKEQYF	TGTGCCATCAAAATGATAGCGGGAAAAGAGCAGTACTTC
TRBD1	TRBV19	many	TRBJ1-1	CASSGTGRRTEAFF	TGTGCCAGTAGTGGGACAGGGCGGCGAACTGAAGCTTTCTTT
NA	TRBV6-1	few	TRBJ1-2	CASRLTGSYGYTF	TGTGCCAGCAGGCTTACAGGGAGCTATGGCTACACCTTC
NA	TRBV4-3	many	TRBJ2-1	CASSQDRYEQFF	TGCGCCAGCAGCCAAGATCGGTATGAGCAGTTCTTC